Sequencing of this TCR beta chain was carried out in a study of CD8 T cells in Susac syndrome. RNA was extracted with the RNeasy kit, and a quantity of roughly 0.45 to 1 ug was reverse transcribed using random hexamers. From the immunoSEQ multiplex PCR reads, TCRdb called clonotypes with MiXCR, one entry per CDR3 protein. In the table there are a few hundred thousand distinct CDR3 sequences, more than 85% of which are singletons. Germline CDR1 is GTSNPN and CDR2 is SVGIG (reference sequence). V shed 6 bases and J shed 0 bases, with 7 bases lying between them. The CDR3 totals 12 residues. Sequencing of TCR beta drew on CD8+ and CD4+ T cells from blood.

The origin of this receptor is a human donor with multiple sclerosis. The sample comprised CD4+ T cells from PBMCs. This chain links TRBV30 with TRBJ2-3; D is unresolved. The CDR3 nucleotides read TGTGCCTGCCGACTGAGCACAGATACGCAGTATTTT. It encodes CACRLSTDTQYF.